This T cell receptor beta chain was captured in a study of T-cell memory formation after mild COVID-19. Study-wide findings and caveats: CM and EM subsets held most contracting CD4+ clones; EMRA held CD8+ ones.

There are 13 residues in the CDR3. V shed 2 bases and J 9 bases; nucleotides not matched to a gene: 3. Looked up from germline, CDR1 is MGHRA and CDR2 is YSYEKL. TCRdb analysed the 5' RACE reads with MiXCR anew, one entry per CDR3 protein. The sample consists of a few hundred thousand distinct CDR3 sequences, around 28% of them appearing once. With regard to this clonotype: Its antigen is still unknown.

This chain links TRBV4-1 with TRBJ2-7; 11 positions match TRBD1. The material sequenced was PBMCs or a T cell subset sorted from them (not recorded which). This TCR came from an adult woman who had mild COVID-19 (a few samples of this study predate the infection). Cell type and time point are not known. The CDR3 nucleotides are TGCGCCAGCAGCCAAATCGGGACAGGGGGGCAGTACTTC. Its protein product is CASSQIGTGGQYF.